The following is a T cell receptor beta chain sequence with its context. Its target is unknown. The read is 3 residues too short to cover the CDR3 end, so that end is filled in from the germline J gene. This specimen comes from a study of T cells in women clearing cervical HPV infection. Study background: Women with histologically confirmed HPV16-related CIN3 or worse, 2 with invasive cancer, served as cases. Study results and caveats: Timing of associations relative to infection is unclear; T-cell subsets were not isolated.

V dropped 0 bases and J dropped 2; count of bases not matched to a gene: 12. The CDR3 consists of 18 residues. Assay: immunoSEQ multiplex PCR; the TCRdb copy retains only in-frame clones and omits some. In total, the table holds tens of thousands of clones. The sample taken for sequencing was blood buffy coat. The clonotype was recovered from a woman between 18 and 70 years old with a cervical HPV16 infection that either progressed to CIN3+ or cleared (not recorded which). The V and J genes are TRBV5-3 and TRBJ2-5; TRBD2 aligns across 8 bases. TRBV5-3 is identified as an open reading frame with a role that is uncertain. Here the CDR3 reads CARSLDYFQRETQETQYF. Partial CDR3 DNA: TGTGCCAGAAGCTTGGACTATTTCCAGCGGGAGACACAAGAGACC.